This TCR beta chain appears in the sequencing data of a study of molecular identifiers for immune sequencing clone quantification. TCRdb passed the PCR reads through MiXCR, listing each CDR3 protein once. There are just under 65,000 distinct CDR3 sequences in the sample; 19% occur only once, and 1.4% to 1.5% lies in the top ten. Regarding the study as a whole: Clones exceeding 20 RNA copies carried over 98% of effector molecules but under 1% of naive-cell molecules.

This clonotype was detected ten times or more. As yet, its antigen is unknown. The germline gives CDR1 MDHEN, CDR2 SYDVKM. Trimming took off 8 bases at V and 1 base at J, with 12 bases between the two ends. There are 13 residues in the CDR3. A CD8+CD4-CCR7+CD45RA+ gate was used to sort naive CD8 T cells. The material sequenced was naive CD8+ T cells from blood, with Jurkat cell RNA spiked in. The subset denotes: FACS-sorted CD8+CD4-CCR7+CD45RA+ naive T cells. The receptor comes from a human donor in good health. Some libraries in this study had Jurkat cell RNA spiked in. The genes are TRBV28 and TRBJ2-7; D may match TRBD1 or TRBD2 (5 bases each). This chain's CDR3 is CASLGALSYEQYF. DNA for the CDR3: TGTGCCAGCCTCGGGGCCCTTTCCTACGAGCAGTACTTC.